The sequence of this T cell receptor beta chain was determined in a study of T cell repertoires in cytomegalovirus infection. Across the whole study: Both a matching HLA type and CMV infection were indicated by public TCR beta signatures.

In TCRdb, the reads were re-called with MiXCR into one record per CDR3 protein. This table has 300,000 to 450,000 distinct CDR3 sequences, approximately 18% appearing once. This clonotype was observed at least ten times. Its target is unknown. Study observations and caveats: Within the response measured ex vivo, HLA-C-restricted CMV-specific TCR beta clonotypes were dominant. Adding up the frequency of public TCR beta families identified people who carried CMV plus the relevant HLA.

Sequenced sample: PBMCs. This sequence was found in a human donor in good health (CMV status not recorded). Some clones in this sample may be carry-over from other donors' samples.

The CDR3 is CASSLSPRQAYEQYF. Here the CDR3 DNA reads TGCGCCAGCAGCCTATCCCCTCGTCAGGCCTACGAGCAGTACTTC. The chain joins TRBV5-1 to TRBJ2-7; no clear D gene. This CDR3 is 15 amino acids long. Trimming shortened V by 4 bases and J by 2 bases, and 16 bases separated the two germline ends. CDR1 and CDR2 (germline): SGHRS, YFSETQ. Full variable domain (remainder filled in from reference TRBV5-1 and TRBJ2-7): KAGVTQTPRYLIKTRGQQVTLSCSPISGHRSVSWYQQTPGQGLQFLFEYFSETQRNKGNFPGRFSGRQFSNSRSEMNVSTLELGDSALYLCASSLSPRQAYEQYFGPGTRLTVT.